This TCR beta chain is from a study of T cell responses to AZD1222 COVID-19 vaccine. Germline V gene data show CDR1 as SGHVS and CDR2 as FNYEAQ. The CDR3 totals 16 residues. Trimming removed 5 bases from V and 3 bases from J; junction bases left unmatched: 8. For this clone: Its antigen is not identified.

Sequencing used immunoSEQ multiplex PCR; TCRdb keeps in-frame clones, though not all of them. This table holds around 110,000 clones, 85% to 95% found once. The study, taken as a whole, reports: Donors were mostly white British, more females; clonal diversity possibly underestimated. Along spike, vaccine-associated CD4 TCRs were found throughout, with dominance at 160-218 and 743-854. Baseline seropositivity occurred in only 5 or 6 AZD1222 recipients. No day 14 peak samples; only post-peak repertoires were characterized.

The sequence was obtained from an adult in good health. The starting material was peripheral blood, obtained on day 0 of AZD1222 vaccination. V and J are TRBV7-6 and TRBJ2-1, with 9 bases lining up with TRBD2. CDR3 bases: TGTGCCAGCAGCCCCGCCCCGACTAGCGGCTACAATGAGCAGTTCTTC. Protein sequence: CASSPAPTSGYNEQFF.